These 4 T cell receptor beta chains originate from one sample sequenced in a study of PD-L1 blockade in urothelial cancer. Sample time point: peripheral blood 6 weeks after treatment start. Sequencing used immunoSEQ multiplex PCR; TCRdb keeps in-frame clones, though not all of them. The repertoire holds about 120,000 clones, with 86% as singletons. The sample consisted of PBMCs, taken around atezolizumab (anti-PD-L1) treatment. These receptors all stem from a man aged 50-60 years with urothelial cancer.

The chain has TRBV7-2 and TRBJ2-7; 9 nucleotides match TRBD2. The CDR3 has 15 residues. Germline CDR1 SGHTA, CDR2 FQGNSA. V gave up 4 bases and J gave up 4 bases; unmatched junction bases: 8. CDR3 bases: TGTGCCAGCAGCTCCCCGGGACTAGCCGGTTACGAGCAGTACTTC. It specifies CASSSPGLAGYEQYF.

This clone was seen only once. Just one base apart from a much larger clone, this may be a read error. V gene TRBV11-2 combines with J gene TRBJ1-2; TRBD1 might be the D (6 bases). The CDR3 is 18 amino acids. Trimming took 4 bases from V and 3 from J, leaving 24 bases between them. Looked up from germline, CDR1 is SGHAT and CDR2 is FQNNGV. This CDR3 is CASSSSRTEGDLDYGYTF. The CDR3 region has the DNA TGTGCCAGCAGCTCCTCCCGGACAGAGGGCGATCTAGACTATGGCTACACCTTC.

The genes are TRBV7-9 and TRBJ1-6; D not resolved. V lost 1 base and J 7 bases, leaving 11 bases between the germline ends. In germline, CDR1 is SEHNR, CDR2 FQNEAQ (reference sequence). The CDR3 is 15 amino acids. The CDR3 loop is CASSLGRVGNSPLHF. CDR3 bases: TGTGCCAGCAGCTTAGGGAGGGTCGGAAATTCACCCCTCCACTTT.

The chain carries TRBV7-9 and TRBJ2-2, with 8 bases identical to TRBD2. The germline V gene has CDR1 SEHNR and CDR2 FQNEAQ (reference sequence). The trim removed 2 bases at V and 6 bases at J, leaving 5 bases unmatched. This CDR3 contains 15 residues. The CDR3, as DNA: TGTGCCAGCAGCTTATCCGCTAGCGGGTCCGGGGAGCTGTTTTTT. It specifies CASSLSASGSGELFF.